A selection of T cell receptor beta chains follows, all from one sample in a study of blood T cell repertoires in COVID-19. TCRdb's table, derived via immunoSEQ multiplex PCR, lists solely in-frame clones and lacks some. The sample consists of 250,000 to 300,000 clones, around nine tenths of them appearing once. The source material was peripheral blood. The receptor set was obtained from a woman younger than 45 with COVID-19, enrolled during active disease. Both conserved end residues are part of each CDR3. The D gene is left open where the match is weak.

d_gene	len	j_gene	v_gene	CDR3aa	CDR3nt
NA	16	TRBJ2-1	TRBV3-1/TRBV3-2	CASSQVGRTVGNEQFF	TGTGCCAGCAGCCAAGTAGGTCGGACTGTGGGGAATGAGCAGTTCTTC
NA	15	TRBJ1-2	TRBV6-5	CASSYSRDGGGGYTF	TGTGCCAGCAGTTACTCTCGTGATGGGGGGGGCGGCTACACCTTC
NA	12	TRBJ2-1	TRBV6-5	CASSPTSNEQFF	TGTGCCAGCAGTCCAACTAGCAATGAGCAGTTCTTC
TRBD1	16	TRBJ1-1	TRBV5-1	CASSKIGQVANTEAFF	TGCGCCAGCAGCAAAATTGGACAGGTTGCCAACACTGAAGCTTTCTTT
TRBD1	12	TRBJ2-3	TRBV6-5	CASSSDRAAQYF	TGTGCCAGCAGCTCTGACAGGGCCGCGCAGTATTTT
NA	14	TRBJ1-5	TRBV4-1	CASSPRYDKQPQHF	TGCGCCAGCAGCCCGAGATATGACAAACAGCCCCAGCATTTT
NA	13	TRBJ1-5	TRBV12-3/TRBV12-4	CASRYRENQPQHF	TGTGCCAGCAGGTACAGGGAAAATCAGCCCCAGCATTTT
TRBD1	14	TRBJ2-7	TRBV6-2/TRBV6-3	CASSSGQGSYEQYF	TGTGCCAGCAGTTCGGGACAGGGGTCCTACGAGCAGTACTTC
NA	15	TRBJ2-7	TRBV5-6	CASSIGSPSSYEQYF	TGTGCCAGCAGCATCGGGAGTCCCAGCTCCTACGAGCAGTACTTC
NA	16	TRBJ1-2	TRBV27	CASSGFSAGPYYGYTF	TGTGCCAGCAGCGGTTTTAGTGCAGGGCCTTACTATGGCTACACCTTC
NA	13	TRBJ1-2	TRBV3-1/TRBV3-2	CASSQDGRAGYTF	TGTGCCAGCAGCCAAGATGGGAGGGCTGGCTACACCTTC
NA	15	TRBJ2-5	TRBV7-7	CASSLDVGDWETQYF	TGTGCTAGCAGCTTAGATGTAGGGGACTGGGAGACCCAGTACTTC
TRBD1	15	TRBJ2-7	TRBV5-1	CASSSLQGLLYEQYF	TGCGCCAGCAGCTCACTACAGGGGTTGCTCTACGAGCAGTACTTC
NA	12	TRBJ2-3	TRBV6-4	CASSSGVDTQYF	TGTGCCAGCAGTTCGGGGGTAGATACGCAGTATTTT
NA	15	TRBJ1-4	TRBV7-2	CASSPPGDPREKLFF	TGTGCCAGCAGCCCCCCGGGGGATCCGAGGGAAAAACTGTTTTTT
TRBD2	16	TRBJ2-7	TRBV15	CATSRGNPKRESEQYF	TGTGCCACCAGCAGAGGCAATCCCAAGCGGGAGAGCGAGCAGTACTTC
NA	12	TRBJ2-1	TRBV18	CASSPNYNEQFF	TGTGCCAGCTCACCCAACTACAATGAGCAGTTCTTC
NA	15	TRBJ2-5	TRBV7-3	CASSPLGQREETQYF	TGTGCCAGCAGCCCGTTGGGCCAACGAGAAGAGACCCAGTACTTC
NA	15	TRBJ1-4	TRBV27	CASTSIGGLDEKLFF	TGTGCCAGCACCTCCATCGGGGGACTTGATGAAAAACTGTTTTTT
NA	13	TRBJ1-1	TRBV28	CASSPGLNTEAFF	TGTGCCAGCAGTCCCGGGTTGAACACTGAAGCTTTCTTT
TRBD2	15	TRBJ2-7	TRBV10-3	CAISGFSGTGYEQYF	TGTGCCATCAGTGGATTTAGCGGGACGGGCTACGAGCAGTACTTC
TRBD2	16	TRBJ2-2	TRBV14	CASSSGLAANTGELFF	TGTGCCAGCAGCTCGGGACTAGCGGCGAACACCGGGGAGCTGTTTTTT
NA	11	TRBJ1-2	TRBV7-9	CASSLEQGYTF	TGTGCCAGCAGCTTAGAACAGGGTTACACCTTC
TRBD2	19	TRBJ2-1	TRBV6-2/TRBV6-3	CASSTLAGGPGRGRNEQFF	TGTGCCAGCAGTACTCTAGCGGGAGGGCCCGGCAGGGGTAGGAATGAGCAGTTCTTC
NA	14	TRBJ2-1	TRBV9	CASSVVTSRNEQFF	TGTGCCAGCAGCGTAGTCACTAGTCGGAATGAGCAGTTCTTC
NA	14	TRBJ2-7	TRBV2	CASTGLDPLGEQYF	TGTGCCAGCACCGGCCTAGACCCCCTCGGAGAGCAGTACTTC
NA	14	TRBJ1-3	TRBV9	CASSSRGAGNTIYF	TGTGCCAGCAGCTCTCGGGGTGCTGGAAACACCATATATTTT
TRBD1	14	TRBJ2-7	TRBV28	CASSLGTGPGEQYF	TGTGCCAGCAGTTTGGGGACAGGTCCTGGGGAGCAGTACTTC